This T cell receptor beta chain was recovered during a study of T cell responses to AZD1222 COVID-19 vaccine. Of note for this clone: The antigen is not known.

General study points: The study found Spike-specific TCR breadth and depth rose after two AZD1222 doses. Clonal diversity was possibly underestimated, and the donors were mostly white British, with more females. Researchers report vaccine-associated CD4 TCRs spanning spike, with dominance at 160-218 and 743-854.

Germline-derived CDR1 and CDR2 are MDHEN and SYDVKM. The CDR3 totals 15 residues. The V segment lost 7 bases and the J segment 9 bases; nucleotides outside the gene matches: 13. Assay: immunoSEQ multiplex PCR; the TCRdb copy retains only in-frame clones and omits some. The table lists some 180,000 clones, about 87% of them singletons. The sample consisted of peripheral blood, taken on day 0 of AZD1222 vaccination. V is TRBV28 and J is TRBJ1-5; 9 bases fit TRBD1. The clonotype originates from an adult in good health. In nucleotides, the CDR3 is TGTGCCAGCACCTGGGGACAGGGTGCCTGGCGGCCCCAGCATTTT. Protein: CASTWGQGAWRPQHF.